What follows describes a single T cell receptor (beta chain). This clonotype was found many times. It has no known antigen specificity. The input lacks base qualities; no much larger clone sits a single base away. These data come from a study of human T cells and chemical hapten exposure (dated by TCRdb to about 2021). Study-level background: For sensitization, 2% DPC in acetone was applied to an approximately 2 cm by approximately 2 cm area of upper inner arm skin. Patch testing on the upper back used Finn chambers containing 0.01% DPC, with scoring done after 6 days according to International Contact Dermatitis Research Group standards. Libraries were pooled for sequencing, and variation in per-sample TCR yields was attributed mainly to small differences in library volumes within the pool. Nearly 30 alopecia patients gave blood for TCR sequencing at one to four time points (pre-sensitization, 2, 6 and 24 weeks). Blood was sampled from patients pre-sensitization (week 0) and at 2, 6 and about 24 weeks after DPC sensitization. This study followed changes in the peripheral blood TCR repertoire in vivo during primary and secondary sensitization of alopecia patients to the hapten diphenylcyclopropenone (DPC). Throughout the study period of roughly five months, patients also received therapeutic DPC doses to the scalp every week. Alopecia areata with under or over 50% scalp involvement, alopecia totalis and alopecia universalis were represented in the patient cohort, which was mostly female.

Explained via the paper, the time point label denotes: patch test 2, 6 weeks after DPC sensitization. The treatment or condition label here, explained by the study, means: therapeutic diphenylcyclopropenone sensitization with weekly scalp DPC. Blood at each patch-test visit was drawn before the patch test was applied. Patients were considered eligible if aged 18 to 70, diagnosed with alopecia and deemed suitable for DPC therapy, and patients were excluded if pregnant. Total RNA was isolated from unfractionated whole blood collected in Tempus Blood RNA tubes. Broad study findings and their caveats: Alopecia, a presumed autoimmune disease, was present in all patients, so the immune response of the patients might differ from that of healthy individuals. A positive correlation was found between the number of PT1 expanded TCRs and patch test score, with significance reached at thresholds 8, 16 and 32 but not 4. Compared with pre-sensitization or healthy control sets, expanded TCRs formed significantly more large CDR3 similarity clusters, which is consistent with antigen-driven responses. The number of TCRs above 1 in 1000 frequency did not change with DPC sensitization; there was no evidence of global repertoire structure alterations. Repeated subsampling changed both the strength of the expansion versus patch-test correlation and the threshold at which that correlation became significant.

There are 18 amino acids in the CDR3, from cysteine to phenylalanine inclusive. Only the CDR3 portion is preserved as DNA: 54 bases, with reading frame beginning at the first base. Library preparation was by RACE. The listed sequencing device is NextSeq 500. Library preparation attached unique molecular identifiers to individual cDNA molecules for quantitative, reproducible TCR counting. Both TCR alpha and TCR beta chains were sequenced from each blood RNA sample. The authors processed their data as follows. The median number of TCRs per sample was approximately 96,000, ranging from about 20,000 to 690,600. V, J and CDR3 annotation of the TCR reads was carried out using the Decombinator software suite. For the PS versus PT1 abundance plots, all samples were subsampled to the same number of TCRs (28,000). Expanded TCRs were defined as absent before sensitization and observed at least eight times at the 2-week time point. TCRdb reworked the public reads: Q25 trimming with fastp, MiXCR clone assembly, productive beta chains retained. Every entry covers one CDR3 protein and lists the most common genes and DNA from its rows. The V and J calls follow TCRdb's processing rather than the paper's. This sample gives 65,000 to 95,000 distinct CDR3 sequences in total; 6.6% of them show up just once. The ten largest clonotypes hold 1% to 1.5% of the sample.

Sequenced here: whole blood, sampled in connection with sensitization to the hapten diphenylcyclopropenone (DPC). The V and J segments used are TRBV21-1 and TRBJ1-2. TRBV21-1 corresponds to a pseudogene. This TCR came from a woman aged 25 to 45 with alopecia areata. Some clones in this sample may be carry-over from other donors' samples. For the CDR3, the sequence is CASSPLGSRAPTNYGYTF. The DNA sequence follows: TGTGCCAGCAGCCCACTGGGATCCAGGGCCCCTACGAACTATGGCTACACCTTC.